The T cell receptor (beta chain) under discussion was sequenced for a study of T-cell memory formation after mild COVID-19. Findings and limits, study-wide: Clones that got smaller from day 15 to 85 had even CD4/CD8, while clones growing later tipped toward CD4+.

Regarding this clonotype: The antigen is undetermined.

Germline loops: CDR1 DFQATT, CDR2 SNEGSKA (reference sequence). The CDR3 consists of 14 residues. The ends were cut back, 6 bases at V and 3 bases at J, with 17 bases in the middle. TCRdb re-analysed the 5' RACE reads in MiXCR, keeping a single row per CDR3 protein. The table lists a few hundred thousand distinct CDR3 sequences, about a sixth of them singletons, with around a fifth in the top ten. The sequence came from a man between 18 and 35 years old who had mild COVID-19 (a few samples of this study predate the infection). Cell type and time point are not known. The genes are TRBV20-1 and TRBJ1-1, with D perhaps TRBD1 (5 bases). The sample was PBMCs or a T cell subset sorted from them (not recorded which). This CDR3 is CSARRGTGYTEAFF. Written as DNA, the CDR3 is TGCAGTGCCCGCCGGGGGACGGGATACACTGAAGCTTTCTTT.